Following are 20 T cell receptor beta chains from one sample sequenced in a study of post-analysis software for immune sequencing data. Included in the TCR beta cDNA libraries were unique molecular identifiers. One entry per CDR3 protein, called by TCRdb with MiXCR from the PCR reads. The sample contains 700,000 to 900,000 distinct CDR3 sequences, 35% to 55% of which appear only once. Their recognized antigens are unknown. Findings of the study overall: Four or five TRBV segments, TRBV5-6, TRBV5-1 and TRBV20-1 among them, were found more frequent in patients than controls.

The material sequenced was blood. The receptors originated from a girl between 5 and 17 years old with multiple sclerosis.

This clonotype was seen a single time. The chain recombines TRBV7-9 with TRBJ2-2; D is unclear. The CDR3 has 15 residues. Trimming cost V 5 bases and J 0 bases, with 10 bases left between them. Germline assignment: CDR1 SEHNR and CDR2 FQNEAQ (reference sequence). Here the CDR3 DNA reads TGTGCCAGCAGCCTACCGGAAACGAACACCGGGGAGCTGTTTTTT. It specifies CASSLPETNTGELFF.

V is TRBV6-1 and J is TRBJ2-7; a weak D match, TRBD1 (6 bases). Deletions cut 1 base from V and 3 bases from J, with 7 bases between. CDR3 size: 13 residues. The germline gives CDR1 MNHNS, CDR2 SASEGT. This CDR3 reads CASSEEGDYEQYF. The CDR3, as DNA: TGTGCCAGCAGTGAAGAGGGGGACTACGAGCAGTACTTC.

The chain combines TRBV16 with TRBJ1-1, with no clear D. Looked up from germline, CDR1 is KGHSY and CDR2 is FQNENV. CDR3 length equals 13 residues. V was cut by 0 bases and J by 11 bases, with 13 bases left in between. This CDR3 is CASSQSGARRAFF. CDR3 nucleotide sequence: TGTGCCAGCAGCCAATCCGGTGCGAGAAGGGCTTTCTTT.

The chain carries TRBV29-1 and TRBJ2-5; the match to TRBD1 covers 8 bases. CDR1 and CDR2 (germline): SQVTM, ANQGSEA. With 3 bases clipped from V and 11 bases from J, the junction kept 20 bases outside the gene matches. This CDR3 is built from 16 residues. In DNA form, the CDR3 reads TGCAGCGTTGATAAGACAGGGGCCTTTCCCTACAATGAGCAGTACTTC. It translates to CSVDKTGAFPYNEQYF.

V and J are TRBV27 and TRBJ1-4; D remains unclear. The CDR3 length is 16 residues. The ends were cut back, 2 bases at V and 7 bases at J, with 17 bases in the middle. CDR1 and CDR2 from the germline V gene are MNHEY and SMNVEV (reference sequence). Here the CDR3 DNA reads TGTGCCAGCAGTTTACGGGTTTGGGGTCTCGGTGAAAAACTGTTTTTT. It translates to CASSLRVWGLGEKLFF.

The genes are TRBV4-3 and TRBJ2-1, with 7 bases lining up with TRBD2. Germline V gives CDR1 LGHNA, CDR2 YSLEER. V trimming: 3 bases; J trimming: 0 bases; junction bases outside the gene matches: 5. The CDR3 loop spans 16 amino acids. The CDR3 coding sequence is TGCGCCAGCAGCCAGGCAGCGGGGAGCTCCTACAATGAGCAGTTCTTC. This gives the protein CASSQAAGSSYNEQFF.

There are a few counts of this clonotype. The chain combines TRBV7-2 with TRBJ2-4, with unresolved D. CDR1 SGHTA and CDR2 FQGNSA come from the germline V gene. The CDR3 contains 15 residues. V gave up 2 bases and J gave up 0 bases, with 8 bases separating them. For the CDR3, the DNA is TGTGCCAGCAGCTTAACCCAGATAGCCAAAAACATTCAGTACTTC. It translates to CASSLTQIAKNIQYF. Full variable domain (outside the CDR3, taken from reference TRBV7-2 and TRBJ2-4): GAGVSQSPSNKVTEKGKDVELRCDPISGHTALYWYRQSLGQGLEFLIYFQGNSAPDKSGLPSDRFSAERTGGSVSTLTIQRTQQEDSAVYLCASSLTQIAKNIQYFGAGTRLSVL.

The chain couples TRBV7-6 to TRBJ2-5; a possible D gene is TRBD1 (5 bases). V lost 4 bases to trimming and J lost 2 bases, with 14 bases between them. Germline lookup yields CDR1 SGHVS and CDR2 FNYEAQ. This CDR3 contains 15 residues. Written as DNA, the CDR3 is TGTGCCAGCAGCTCCTCGCCAGGGATACAAGAGACCCAGTACTTC. Its protein is CASSSSPGIQETQYF.

The CDR3 DNA sequence: TGCAGTGCTAGCAGGGTAGCCAAAAACATTCAGTACTTC. As protein: CSASRVAKNIQYF. V is TRBV20-1 and J is TRBJ2-4; D may be TRBD1 (5 bases). Trimming stripped 3 bases from V and 0 bases from J, with 6 bases between. The CDR3 sequence is 13 residues long. From germline, CDR1 is DFQATT and CDR2 SNEGSKA (reference sequence).

This clonotype was seen more than once but under ten times. V and J are TRBV4-3 and TRBJ2-3; a possible D gene is TRBD2 (6 bases). The CDR3 is 15 residues long. Germline loops: CDR1 LGHNA, CDR2 YSLEER. The V end lost 6 bases, the J end lost 9 bases, and 22 bases lay between the germline ends. CDR3 sequence (DNA): TGCGCCAGCAGTCTCGAAGGAGCGGGTCCACTCACGCAGTATTTT. Its translation is CASSLEGAGPLTQYF.

CDR3 nucleotide sequence: TGTGCCAGCAGTTTAACTCAGAGCAATCAGCCCCAGCATTTT. Its translation: CASSLTQSNQPQHF. The J gene is TRBJ1-5, the V gene TRBV12-3 or TRBV12-4; no clear D. This CDR3 is 14 amino acids long. V was cut by 2 bases and J by 1 base, with 6 bases left in between.

There are a few counts of this clonotype. The chain uses TRBV7-8 and TRBJ1-2; D is ambiguous. With 5 bases removed from V and 8 bases from J, the gap between germline ends came to 21 bases. The CDR3 is made up of 15 amino acids. Germline-derived CDR1 and CDR2 are SGHVS and FQNEAQ. In DNA form, the CDR3 reads TGTGCCAGCAGCCCGCACGACTGGCTATCGGGGGGCTACACCTTC. Encoded protein: CASSPHDWLSGGYTF.

Turning to this clonotype: This likely comes from a read error, as the CDR3 has no conserved phenylalanine or tryptophan at its end. The chain recombines TRBV29-1 with TRBJ2-5; D might be TRBD1 or TRBD2, each matching 5 bases. Germline V CDR1 and CDR2: SQVTM, ANQGSEA. V dropped 5 bases and J dropped 5 bases, with 18 bases sitting between them. This CDR3 is built from 14 residues. In DNA form, the CDR3 reads TGCAGCGTTCCCGGGGCCCAGGTCGGGGAGACCCAGTACTGC. Amino acids: CSVPGAQVGETQYC.

The chain is built from TRBV6-5 and TRBJ2-7; 10 bases are a match to TRBD2. The germline V gene encodes CDR1 MNHEY and CDR2 SVGAGI. The CDR3 consists of 13 residues. Trimming at V came to 5 bases and at J to 7 bases, leaving 5 bases not matched to a gene. The CDR3 loop is CASSTLAGSEQYF. As DNA, the CDR3 is TGTGCCAGCAGTACACTAGCGGGAAGTGAGCAGTACTTC.

The chain uses TRBV7-9 and TRBJ2-2; TRBD1 matches 7 bases. The V gene end was trimmed by 1 base and the J gene end by 4 bases; junction bases not matched to a gene: 6. Germline V lookup: CDR1 SEHNR, CDR2 FQNEAQ (reference sequence). This CDR3 spans 16 amino acids. The CDR3 spells CASSLVLGTATGELFF. The CDR3 region has the DNA TGTGCCAGCAGCTTAGTTTTAGGGACAGCCACCGGGGAGCTGTTTTTT.

In its sample, this clonotype was seen once. The chain carries TRBV12-3 or TRBV12-4 and TRBJ2-3; 7 positions agree with TRBD1. The CDR3 length is 15 residues. V dropped 3 bases and J dropped 4; count of bases not matched to a gene: 7. The CDR3 spells CASSLSEGGADTQYF. The CDR3 nucleotides read TGTGCCAGCAGTTTGTCTGAAGGGGGCGCAGATACGCAGTATTTT.

This CDR3 is CASSLWTSGVYEQYF. The CDR3 DNA reads as TGTGCCAGCAGTTTGTGGACTAGCGGGGTCTACGAGCAGTACTTC. The V call is TRBV27, the J call TRBJ2-7, with 12 bases matching TRBD2. The length of the CDR3 is 15 residues. Germline V gives CDR1 MNHEY, CDR2 SMNVEV (reference sequence). Trimming took 3 bases from V and 3 from J; bases not matched to a gene: 3.

On this clonotype itself: Mismatch with germline at one junction end may stem from a read error. This chain connects TRBV9 to TRBJ2-7; 10 nucleotides match TRBD1. In germline, CDR1 is SGDLS, CDR2 YYNGEE. This CDR3 is 15 amino acids long. The CDR3 here is CAGSVAGTGVYEQYF. DNA for the CDR3: TGTGCCGGCAGCGTAGCGGGGACAGGGGTCTACGAGCAGTACTTC.

This clonotype came up a few times. The chain links TRBV3-1 to TRBJ2-5; tentative D call: TRBD1 (5 bases). The CDR3 is 18 amino acids. Germline CDR1 and CDR2: LGHDT and YNNKEL (reference sequence). The ends were cut back, 3 bases at V and 0 bases at J, with 20 bases in the middle. CDR3 sequence reads: CASSHYSEPTGDQETQYF. The CDR3, as DNA: TGTGCCAGCAGCCACTACTCCGAACCAACAGGAGACCAAGAGACCCAGTACTTC.

This CDR3 is CSARDRSWTVNEKLFF. The CDR3 DNA reads TGCAGTGCTAGAGATCGTTCTTGGACGGTTAATGAAAAACTGTTTTTT. The chain employs TRBV20-1 and TRBJ1-4; no clear D. V dropped 0 bases and J dropped 4 bases, with 15 bases sitting between them. Germline-derived CDR1 and CDR2 are DFQATT and SNEGSKA (reference sequence). The CDR3 runs to 16 residues.